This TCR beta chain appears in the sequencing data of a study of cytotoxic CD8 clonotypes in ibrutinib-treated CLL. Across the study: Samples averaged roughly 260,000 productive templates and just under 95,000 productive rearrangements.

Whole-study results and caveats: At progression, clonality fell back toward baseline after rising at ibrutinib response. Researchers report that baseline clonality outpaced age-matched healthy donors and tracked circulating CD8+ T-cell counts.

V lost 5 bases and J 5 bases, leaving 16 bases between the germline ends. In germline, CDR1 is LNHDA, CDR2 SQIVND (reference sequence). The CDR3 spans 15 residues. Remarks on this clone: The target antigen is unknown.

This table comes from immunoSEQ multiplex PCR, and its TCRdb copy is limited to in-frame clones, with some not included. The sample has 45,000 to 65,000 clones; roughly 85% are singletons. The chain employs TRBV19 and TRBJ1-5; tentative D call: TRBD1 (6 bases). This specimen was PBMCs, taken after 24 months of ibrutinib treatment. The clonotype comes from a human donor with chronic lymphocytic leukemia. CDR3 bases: TGTGCCAGTAGTCTACCCCAGGGGCCAGATCAGCCCCAGCATTTT. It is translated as CASSLPQGPDQPQHF.